A selection of T cell receptor beta chains follows, all from one sample in a study of response to subunit inactivated influenza vaccine. TCRdb redid the calling of the RT-PCR reads with MiXCR, one entry per CDR3 protein. The data contain approximately 500,000 distinct CDR3 sequences, around 15% of them singletons. This material consisted of PBMCs from blood, taken approximately 13 days after vaccination. The receptors were gathered from a man aged 50 to 59 who received an inactivated influenza vaccine. Each CDR3 is given with its conserved first and last residue. D genes are given only for firm matches. Only some rows state a clone size, as once, few, many or a class for expanded clones.

J gene | V gene | clone size | D gene | CDR3 protein | CDR3 DNA
TRBJ1-4 | TRBV12-3/TRBV12-4 | - | TRBD1 | CASGQGGRNEKLFF | TGTGCCAGCGGACAGGGGGGGAGGAATGAAAAACTGTTTTTT
TRBJ2-5 | TRBV5-1 | - | TRBD2 | CASRPSGRGETQYF | TGCGCCAGCAGACCAAGCGGGAGGGGGGAGACCCAGTACTTC
TRBJ1-4 | TRBV12-3/TRBV12-4 | - | TRBD1 | CASSRTGGINEKLFF | TGTGCCAGCAGCCGCACAGGGGGGATCAATGAAAAACTGTTTTTT
TRBJ2-7 | TRBV29-1 | - | - | CSVERLKGYEQYF | TGCAGCGTTGAAAGGTTAAAGGGCTACGAGCAGTACTTC
TRBJ2-1 | TRBV7-2 | - | - | CASSLRPTHGYEQFF | TGTGCCAGCAGCTTACGACCCACTCATGGGTATGAGCAGTTCTTC
TRBJ1-1 | TRBV30 | - | TRBD1 | CAWSAGQIEAFF | TGTGCCTGGAGCGCGGGACAGATTGAAGCTTTCTTT
TRBJ1-1 | TRBV12-3/TRBV12-4 | - | TRBD1 | CASRSTGGAGTEAFF | TGTGCCAGCAGGTCTACAGGGGGCGCAGGCACTGAAGCTTTCTTT
TRBJ1-1 | TRBV5-1 | once | - | CASSSVPGTGMNTEAFF | TGCGCCAGCAGCTCAGTACCCGGAACAGGGATGAACACTGAAGCTTTCTTT
TRBJ1-2 | TRBV2 | few | - | CASSEGRSYGYTF | TGTGCCAGCAGTGAGGGCAGGTCCTATGGCTACACCTTC
TRBJ2-7 | TRBV20-1 | - | TRBD1 | CSARQGGRHEQYF | TGCAGTGCCCGACAGGGGGGTCGTCACGAGCAGTACTTC
TRBJ2-1 | TRBV9 | few | - | CASSPGVAGPYNEQFF | TGTGCCAGCAGCCCGGGGGTCGCAGGGCCCTACAATGAGCAGTTCTTC
TRBJ2-3 | TRBV7-2 | - | TRBD2 | CASSLLAGGTTDTQYF | TGTGCCAGCAGCCTACTAGCGGGAGGTACCACAGATACGCAGTATTTT
TRBJ2-5 | TRBV13 | - | TRBD2 | CASSHRTSEGETQYF | TGTGCCAGCAGCCACCGGACTAGCGAGGGGGAGACCCAGTACTTC
TRBJ1-2 | TRBV7-2 | few | - | CASSRQRAGYTF | TGTGCCAGCAGCCGACAGCGGGCTGGCTACACCTTC
TRBJ2-1 | TRBV7-9 | few | - | CASSPVPGLSYNEQFF | TGTGCCAGCAGCCCGGTACCGGGACTGTCCTACAATGAGCAGTTCTTC
TRBJ2-2 | TRBV4-2 | few | - | CASSHLGGNTGELFF | TGTGCCAGCAGCCACCTCGGGGGGAACACCGGGGAGCTGTTTTTT
TRBJ2-4 | TRBV28 | few | TRBD1 | CASHRGLVKNIQYF | TGTGCCAGCCACAGGGGTTTGGTCAAAAACATTCAGTACTTC
TRBJ2-2 | TRBV19 | - | - | CASSISGRRVGELFF | TGTGCCAGTAGTATAAGTGGACGTCGGGTCGGGGAGCTGTTTTTT
TRBJ2-7 | TRBV10-3 | - | - | CAISQGYEQYF | TGTGCCATCAGCCAGGGCTACGAGCAGTACTTC
TRBJ2-3 | TRBV2 | few | - | CASSGEGGTDTQYF | TGTGCCAGCAGTGGGGAAGGGGGCACAGATACGCAGTATTTT
TRBJ1-1 | TRBV10-2 | few | TRBD1 | CASYSGTGNTEAFF | TGCGCCAGTTATTCCGGGACAGGGAACACTGAAGCTTTCTTT
TRBJ1-6 | TRBV7-3 | few | - | CASSLLSRNSYNSPLHF | TGTGCCAGCAGCTTACTTTCAAGAAACTCCTATAATTCACCCCTCCACTTT
TRBJ2-7 | TRBV7-9 | - | TRBD1 | CASSLLYRGRNEQYF | TGTGCCAGCAGCTTATTGTACAGGGGGCGCAACGAGCAGTACTTC
TRBJ2-1 | TRBV23-1 | - | TRBD2 | CASSQSGGAGNEQFF | TGCGCCAGCAGTCAATCCGGGGGGGCCGGCAATGAGCAGTTCTTC
TRBJ2-3 | TRBV10-3 | - | - | CAASGHVTDTQYF | TGTGCGGCGTCGGGGCATGTCACAGATACGCAGTATTTT
TRBJ2-1 | TRBV10-3 | few | TRBD2 | CAISELGGAYNEQFF | TGTGCCATCAGTGAGTTGGGGGGGGCCTACAATGAGCAGTTCTTC
TRBJ2-1 | TRBV18 | few | - | CASSPSLSGIKSLHEQFF | TGTGCCAGCTCACCAAGCCTCTCCGGGATCAAGTCCCTCCATGAGCAGTTCTTC
TRBJ1-1 | TRBV6-1 | few | - | CASSEDREAFF | TGTGCCAGCAGTGAAGATAGGGAAGCTTTCTTT
TRBJ2-7 | TRBV28 | once | TRBD1 | CASSFRGVGQGTSYEQYF | TGTGCCAGCAGTTTTCGGGGGGTTGGACAGGGGACTTCCTACGAGCAGTACTTC
TRBJ2-5 | TRBV7-9 | once | - | CASSPPGTLETQYF | TGTGCCAGCAGCCCTCCCGGCACCCTGGAGACCCAGTACTTC
TRBJ2-7 | TRBV10-3 | - | TRBD1 | CAIKPGQRYEQYF | TGTGCCATCAAGCCGGGACAGAGGTACGAGCAGTACTTC
TRBJ2-3 | TRBV20-1 | few | - | CSATSLDTQYF | TGCAGTGCTACCAGTCTAGATACGCAGTATTTT
TRBJ2-1 | TRBV19 | - | TRBD1 | CASSKMTGINEQFF | TGTGCCAGTAGTAAAATGACAGGGATAAATGAGCAGTTCTTC
TRBJ2-1 | TRBV3-1 | few | - | CASSQEMGALYNEQFF | TGTGCCAGCAGCCAAGAGATGGGGGCCCTCTACAATGAGCAGTTCTTC
TRBJ2-3 | TRBV10-2 | few | TRBD2 | CASSERGGTDTQYF | TGCGCCAGCAGTGAGCGGGGGGGCACAGATACGCAGTATTTT
TRBJ2-1 | TRBV24-1 | few | TRBD2 | CATSDNGAGVWNEQFF | TGTGCCACCAGTGATAACGGGGCGGGAGTATGGAATGAGCAGTTCTTC
TRBJ2-1 | TRBV5-1 | many | TRBD2 | CASSPPSGSDEQFF | TGCGCCAGCAGCCCCCCTAGCGGGAGCGATGAGCAGTTCTTC
TRBJ2-1 | TRBV12-3/TRBV12-4 | many | - | CASSTTSYNEQFF | TGTGCCAGCAGCACTACTAGCTACAATGAGCAGTTCTTC
TRBJ2-6 | TRBV5-1 | - | - | CASSFWRQEDNVLTF | TGCGCCAGCAGCTTTTGGCGACAGGAGGACAACGTCCTGACTTTC
TRBJ2-1 | TRBV10-2 | - | TRBD2 | CASSGVKGTISSYNEQFF | TGCGCCAGCAGCGGGGTTAAGGGGACTATTAGCTCCTACAATGAGCAGTTCTTC
TRBJ2-3 | TRBV20-1 | - | - | CSASIYSTDTQYF | TGCAGTGCCAGTATCTACTCCACAGATACGCAGTATTTT
TRBJ2-1 | TRBV29-1 | many | - | CSVAVGVYNEQFF | TGCAGCGTCGCCGTAGGGGTCTACAATGAGCAGTTCTTC
TRBJ1-1 | TRBV20-1 | many | - | CSAQGQNTEAFF | TGCAGTGCTCAGGGACAGAACACTGAAGCTTTCTTT
TRBJ1-1 | TRBV6-5 | - | - | CASSYSIGTEAFF | TGTGCCAGCAGTTACTCGATAGGCACTGAAGCTTTCTTT
TRBJ2-1 | TRBV27 | - | - | CASSGGRQNNEQFF | TGTGCCAGCAGCGGTGGGAGACAGAACAATGAGCAGTTCTTC
TRBJ2-1 | TRBV3-1 | - | - | CASSQDVAGSNEQFF | TGTGCCAGCAGCCAAGACGTAGCAGGGTCTAATGAGCAGTTCTTC
TRBJ2-1 | TRBV29-1 | few | - | CSVEARAYNEQFF | TGCAGCGTTGAAGCCAGGGCCTACAATGAGCAGTTCTTC
TRBJ2-7 | TRBV7-2 | - | TRBD1 | CASKPSGQGYEQYF | TGTGCCAGCAAACCCTCCGGACAGGGCTACGAGCAGTACTTC
TRBJ1-1 | TRBV29-1 | few | TRBD1 | CSVRTGGIRTAFF | TGCAGCGTACGGACAGGGGGCATAAGAACAGCTTTCTTT
TRBJ2-4 | TRBV29-1 | few | - | CSVVPGTISAKNIQYF | TGCAGCGTTGTTCCAGGCACAATCTCAGCCAAAAACATTCAGTACTTC
TRBJ2-1 | TRBV28 | few | - | CASSTPGRGYNEQFF | TGTGCCAGCAGTACCCCCGGCAGGGGTTACAATGAGCAGTTCTTC
TRBJ2-7 | TRBV20-1 | few | - | CSAHEPSSSYEQYF | TGCAGTGCCCATGAGCCCTCGAGCTCCTACGAGCAGTACTTC
TRBJ2-5 | TRBV7-3 | - | TRBD1 | CASSLTSTGRGETQYF | TGTGCCAGCAGCTTAACCTCGACAGGGCGAGGGGAGACCCAGTACTTC
TRBJ2-1 | TRBV5-1 | - | TRBD2 | CASSILTSGSNNEQFF | TGCGCCAGCAGCATCCTGACTAGCGGGAGTAACAATGAGCAGTTCTTC
TRBJ2-5 | TRBV4-3 | few | TRBD2 | CASSQYVGGGETQYF | TGCGCCAGCAGCCAATATGTGGGGGGGGGAGAGACCCAGTACTTC
TRBJ1-2 | TRBV6-5 | few | - | CASSYGGPSNYGYTF | TGTGCCAGCAGTTACGGGGGGCCTAGTAACTATGGCTACACCTTC
TRBJ2-3 | TRBV5-1 | few | TRBD1 | CASSSFPGQGAYTQYF | TGCGCCAGCAGCTCTTTCCCGGGACAGGGGGCTTATACGCAGTATTTT
TRBJ2-7 | TRBV20-1 | few | TRBD2 | CSARPRTSGPYEQYF | TGCAGTGCTAGACCGAGGACTAGCGGGCCCTACGAGCAGTACTTC